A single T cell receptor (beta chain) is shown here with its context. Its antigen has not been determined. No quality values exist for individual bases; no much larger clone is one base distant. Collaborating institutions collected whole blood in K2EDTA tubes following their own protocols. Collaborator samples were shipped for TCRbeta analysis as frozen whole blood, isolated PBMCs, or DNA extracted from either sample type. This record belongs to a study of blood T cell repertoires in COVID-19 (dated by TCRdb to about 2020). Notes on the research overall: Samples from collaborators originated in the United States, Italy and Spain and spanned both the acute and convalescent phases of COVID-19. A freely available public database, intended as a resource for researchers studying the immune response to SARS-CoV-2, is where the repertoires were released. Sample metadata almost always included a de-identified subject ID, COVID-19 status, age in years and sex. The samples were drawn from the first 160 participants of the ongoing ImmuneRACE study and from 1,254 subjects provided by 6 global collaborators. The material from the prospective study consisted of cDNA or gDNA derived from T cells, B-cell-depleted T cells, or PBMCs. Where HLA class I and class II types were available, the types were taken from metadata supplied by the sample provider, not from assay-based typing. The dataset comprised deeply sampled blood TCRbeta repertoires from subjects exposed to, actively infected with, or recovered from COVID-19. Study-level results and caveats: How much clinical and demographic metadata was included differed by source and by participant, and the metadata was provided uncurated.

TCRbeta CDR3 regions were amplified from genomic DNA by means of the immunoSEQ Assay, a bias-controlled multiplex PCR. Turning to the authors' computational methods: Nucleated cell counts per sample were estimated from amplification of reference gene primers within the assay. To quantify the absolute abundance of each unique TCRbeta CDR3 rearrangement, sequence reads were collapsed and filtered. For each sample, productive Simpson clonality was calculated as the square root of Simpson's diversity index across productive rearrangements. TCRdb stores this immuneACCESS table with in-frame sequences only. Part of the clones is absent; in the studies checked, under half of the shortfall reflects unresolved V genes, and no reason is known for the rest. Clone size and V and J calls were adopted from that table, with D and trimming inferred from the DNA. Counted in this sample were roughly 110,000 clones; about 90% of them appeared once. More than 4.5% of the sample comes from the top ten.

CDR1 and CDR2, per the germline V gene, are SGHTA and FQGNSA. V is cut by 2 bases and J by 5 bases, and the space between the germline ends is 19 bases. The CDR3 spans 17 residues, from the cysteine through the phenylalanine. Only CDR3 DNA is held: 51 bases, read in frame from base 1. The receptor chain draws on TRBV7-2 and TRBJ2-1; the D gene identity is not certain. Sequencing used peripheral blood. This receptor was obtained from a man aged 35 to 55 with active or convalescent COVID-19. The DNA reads TGTGCCAGCAGCTTATTTTTTATGACAAGTGGTCACAATGAGCAGTTCTTC. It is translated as CASSLFFMTSGHNEQFF.